Given below is one TCR beta chain in context. Germline V gene sequence: CDR1 LNHNV, CDR2 YYDKDF (reference sequence). The length of the CDR3 is 16 residues. Trimming at V came to 5 bases and at J to 7 bases, leaving 10 bases not matched to a gene. The data stem from a study of T cell changes during pregnancy in multiple sclerosis. The table came from immunoSEQ multiplex PCR; TCRdb's copy has only in-frame clones and leaves some out. The sample holds roughly 50,000 clones; roughly 92% are singletons and the top ten take 0.2% to 0.3%. The chain combines TRBV15 with TRBJ2-1; 11 positions agree with TRBD2. The sample here was CD4+ T cells from peripheral blood mononuclear cells, taken in the third trimester of pregnancy. This clonotype was sampled from a female donor with multiple sclerosis, enrolled in a pregnancy study. In DNA, the CDR3 is TGTGCCACCAGCGTGACTAGCGGGGTAGTTTGGAATGAGCAGTTCTTC. Translated: CATSVTSGVVWNEQFF.